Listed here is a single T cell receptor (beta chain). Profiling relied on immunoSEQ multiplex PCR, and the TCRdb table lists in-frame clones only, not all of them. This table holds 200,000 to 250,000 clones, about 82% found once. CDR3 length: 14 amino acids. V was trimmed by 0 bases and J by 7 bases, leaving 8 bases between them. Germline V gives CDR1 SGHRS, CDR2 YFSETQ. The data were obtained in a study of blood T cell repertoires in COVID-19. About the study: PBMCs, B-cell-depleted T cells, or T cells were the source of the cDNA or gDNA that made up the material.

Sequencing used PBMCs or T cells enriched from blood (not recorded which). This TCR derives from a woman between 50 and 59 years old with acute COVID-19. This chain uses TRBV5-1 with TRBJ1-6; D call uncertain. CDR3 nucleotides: TGCGCCAGCAGCTTGGGCTCGGTAAATTCACCCCTCCACTTT. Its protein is CASSLGSVNSPLHF. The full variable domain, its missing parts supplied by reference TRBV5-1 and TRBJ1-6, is KAGVTQTPRYLIKTRGQQVTLSCSPISGHRSVSWYQQTPGQGLQFLFEYFSETQRNKGNFPGRFSGRQFSNSRSEMNVSTLELGDSALYLCASSLGSVNSPLHFGNGTRLTVT.